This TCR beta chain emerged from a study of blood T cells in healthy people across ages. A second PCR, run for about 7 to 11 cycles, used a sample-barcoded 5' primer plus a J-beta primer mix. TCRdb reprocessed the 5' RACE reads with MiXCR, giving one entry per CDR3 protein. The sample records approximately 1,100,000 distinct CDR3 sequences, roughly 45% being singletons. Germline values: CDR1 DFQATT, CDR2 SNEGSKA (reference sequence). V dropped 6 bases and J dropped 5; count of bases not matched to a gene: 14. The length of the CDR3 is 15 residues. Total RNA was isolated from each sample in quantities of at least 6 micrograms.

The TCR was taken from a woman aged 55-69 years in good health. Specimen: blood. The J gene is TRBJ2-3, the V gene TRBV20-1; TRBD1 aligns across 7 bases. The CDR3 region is CSASKQTGFLDTQYF. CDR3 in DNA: TGCAGTGCCAGCAAGCAGACAGGGTTTCTAGATACGCAGTATTTT.